This TCR beta chain originates from a study of T cell changes during pregnancy in multiple sclerosis (dated by TCRdb to the late 2010s). Some background on the complete study: Changes in the T cell repertoire over the course of pregnancy were examined in this study in women with multiple sclerosis.

On this clone itself: Its recognized antigen is unknown. No base quality values were provided; no much bigger clone lies one nucleotide off.

The library was prepared using the immunoSEQ multiplex PCR assay. This is the immuneACCESS table as TCRdb keeps it, with only in-frame sequences that have V and J called. A part of the clones is gone; compared with another copy, unresolved V genes explain less than half, and the rest is unexplained. The sample table lists fewer than 130,000 clones, just over 90% of them with a count of one. The ten largest clones add up to roughly 3.5% of the sample. The germline V gene (reference sequence) sets CDR1 to SGHNT and CDR2 to YYREEE. The CDR3 starts with the cysteine, ends with the phenylalanine, and has 14 residues. CDR3 DNA only is kept here, 42 bases in frame from base 1. Trimming takes 3 bases off V and 6 bases off J; junction bases not matched to a gene: 5.

The chain couples TRBV5-4 to TRBJ2-1; TRBD1 agrees with 8 junctional bases. The TCR sequence derives from a female donor with multiple sclerosis, enrolled in a pregnancy study. This specimen was peripheral blood, taken after pregnancy. The CDR3 protein sequence reads: CASSSVGTGNEQFF. In nucleotides, the sequence is TGTGCCAGCAGCTCCGTAGGGACAGGCAATGAGCAGTTCTTC.